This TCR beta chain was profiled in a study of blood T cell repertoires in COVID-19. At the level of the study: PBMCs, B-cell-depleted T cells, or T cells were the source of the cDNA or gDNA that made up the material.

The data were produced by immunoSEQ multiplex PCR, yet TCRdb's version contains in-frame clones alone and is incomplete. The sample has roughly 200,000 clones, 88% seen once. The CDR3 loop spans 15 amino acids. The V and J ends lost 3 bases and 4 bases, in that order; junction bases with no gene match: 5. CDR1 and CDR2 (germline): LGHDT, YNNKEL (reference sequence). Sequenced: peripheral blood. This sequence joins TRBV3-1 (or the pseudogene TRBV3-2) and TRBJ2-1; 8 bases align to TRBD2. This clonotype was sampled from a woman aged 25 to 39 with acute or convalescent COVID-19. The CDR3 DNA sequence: TGTGCCAGCAGCCATCGCGCTAGCGGGTACAATGAGCAGTTCTTC. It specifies CASSHRASGYNEQFF.